Below, 17 T cell receptor beta chains from the same sample are listed, as sequenced in a study of PD-L1 blockade in urothelial cancer. TCRdb keeps only in-frame clones here, not all; method: immunoSEQ multiplex PCR. The sample contains 30,000 to 40,000 clones, about a third of which appear only once. Source: tumor tissue, taken before atezolizumab (anti-PD-L1) treatment. The origin of the receptors is a man between 60 and 75 years old with urothelial cancer.

This rearrangement joins TRBV5-1 to TRBJ2-3; no clear D gene. Germline V gives CDR1 SGHRS, CDR2 YFSETQ. V was pared by 2 bases and J by 2 bases, with 12 bases between. The CDR3 length is 15 residues. This CDR3 reads CASSLGSLPTDTQYF. The CDR3 nucleotides read TGCGCCAGCAGCTTAGGTAGCTTACCCACAGATACGCAGTATTTT.

This clone was recorded once. The same CDR3 can be traced to other DNA sequences in this sample. J is TRBJ2-5 and V is TRBV29-1, with 8 nucleotides matching TRBD1. The V and J ends lost 6 bases and 4 bases, in that order; junction bases with no gene match: 4. Germline CDR1 is SQVTM and CDR2 is ANQGSEA. The CDR3 has 12 residues. The DNA of the CDR3 is TGCAGCGTCGGACAGGGACGAGAGACCCAGTACTTC. It translates to CSVGQGRETQYF.

This chain links TRBV19 with TRBJ1-1, with TRBD1 matching 8 bases. The V gene's germline CDR1 is LNHDA and CDR2 SQIVND (reference sequence). This CDR3 spans 14 amino acids. J was trimmed by 1 base and V by 3 bases; bases with no gene match: 1. The CDR3 DNA is TGTGCCAGTAGTATGACAGGGGCGAACACTGAAGCTTTCTTT. This sequence encodes CASSMTGANTEAFF. Drawing the rest from reference TRBV19 and TRBJ1-1, the complete variable domain is DGGITQSPKYLFRKEGQNVTLSCEQNLNHDAMYWYRQDPGQGLRLIYYSQIVNDFQKGDIAEGYSVSREKKESFPLTVTSAQKNPTAFYLCASSMTGANTEAFFGQGTRLTVV.

This clone was picked up a small number of times. The chain combines TRBV10-2 with TRBJ1-6; tentative D call: TRBD1 (6 bases). The germline gives CDR1 WSHSY, CDR2 SAAADI. V lost 7 bases and J 4 bases, leaving 14 bases between the germline ends. The CDR3 has 15 amino acids. CDR3 region: CASTTGTQYNSPLHF. CDR3 bases: TGCGCCAGCACCACAGGGACACAGTATAATTCACCCCTCCACTTT.

This clone showed up just a few times. V and J are TRBV7-6 and TRBJ1-2, with a tentative D call TRBD1 (5 bases). Trimming removed 2 bases from V and 6 bases from J, with 13 bases in between. Looked up from germline, CDR1 is SGHVS and CDR2 is FNYEAQ. The CDR3 sequence is 14 residues long. The DNA of the CDR3 is TGTGCCAGCAGCTTAAGGGTCGACAGCCATGGCTACACCTTC. Encoded protein: CASSLRVDSHGYTF. The full variable domain, in which reference TRBV7-6 and TRBJ1-2 provide the parts outside the CDR3, is GAGVSQSPRYKVTKRGQDVALRCDPISGHVSLYWYRQALGQGPEFLTYFNYEAQQDKSGLPNDRFSAERPEGSISTLTIQRTEQRDSAMYRCASSLRVDSHGYTFGSGTRLTVV.

A few counts support this clone. The chain has TRBV9 and TRBJ2-7; D may correspond to TRBD1 or TRBD2 (5 bases each). The germline V gene has CDR1 SGDLS and CDR2 YYNGEE. This CDR3 contains 14 residues. The V and J ends lost 0 bases and 3 bases respectively, with 10 bases between them. The chain's CDR3 is CASSVAGRLYEQYF. The DNA for the CDR3 is TGTGCCAGCAGCGTAGCGGGGCGTCTCTACGAGCAGTACTTC.

There are many counts of this clone. The chain joins TRBV28 to TRBJ1-2; no reliable D call. This CDR3 has 15 residues. The germline V gene has CDR1 MDHEN and CDR2 SYDVKM. The V and J ends lost 4 bases and 2 bases respectively, with 14 bases between them. CDR3 sequence reads: CASSSYEGENYGYTF. The DNA for the CDR3 is TGTGCCAGCAGTTCTTATGAGGGAGAGAACTATGGCTACACCTTC.

This clone was counted ten times or more. The chain couples TRBV6-8 to TRBJ2-2, with 10 bases matching TRBD2. CDR3 size: 17 residues. CDR1 and CDR2 (germline): MNHGY, SAAAGT. V lost 7 bases to trimming and J lost 4 bases; unmatched junction nucleotides: 12. Written as DNA, the CDR3 is TGTGCCAGCATTGCTAGCGGGGGCACGCGAGGCACCGGGGAGCTGTTTTTT. It codes for CASIASGGTRGTGELFF.

The chain joins TRBV29-1 to TRBJ2-3; 7 nucleotides align to TRBD2. This CDR3 region has 14 residues. Trimming at V came to 1 base and at J to 1 base, leaving 2 bases not matched to a gene. Per the germline V gene, CDR1 is SQVTM and CDR2 is ANQGSEA. The CDR3, as DNA: TGCAGCGTTGAAGCGGGAGGCCGCACAGATACGCAGTATTTT. Translating gives CSVEAGGRTDTQYF.

This clone was counted a few times. This chain joins TRBV12-5 and TRBJ1-2; D is perhaps TRBD1 (6 bases). The CDR3 contains 14 residues. The germline V gene encodes CDR1 LGHNT and CDR2 FRNRAP. CDR3 region: CASALQGFTYGYTF. CDR3 coding DNA: TGTGCCAGCGCCCTTCAGGGGTTCACCTATGGCTACACCTTC.

V usage is TRBV30 and J usage is TRBJ1-4; D might be TRBD1 (6 bases). The CDR3 is 13 amino acids. Germline-derived CDR1 and CDR2 are GTSNPN and SVGIG (reference sequence). Trimming pared 3 bases from V and 3 bases from J, leaving 8 bases between. The chain's CDR3 is CAWSGQSNEKLFF. The CDR3 DNA follows: TGTGCCTGGAGCGGACAGTCTAATGAAAAACTGTTTTTT.

This clone was observed a few times. The chain recombines TRBV11-3 with TRBJ2-3; D uncertain. Trimming removed 0 bases from V and 2 bases from J, with 9 bases in between. Per germline, CDR1 SGHNT and CDR2 YENEEA. This CDR3 is built from 15 residues. CDR3 residues: CASSLEPNPTDTQYF. The CDR3 DNA sequence: TGTGCCAGCAGCTTAGAGCCCAATCCCACAGATACGCAGTATTTT.

This sequence joins TRBV18 and TRBJ1-5, with D hard to call. CDR3 size: 14 residues. Germline loops: CDR1 KGHSH, CDR2 LQKENI. V was cut by 2 bases and J by 4 bases, with 9 bases left in between. CDR3 in DNA: TGTGCCAGCTCACCAGAGTCACTTAATCAGCCCCAGCATTTT. This gives the protein CASSPESLNQPQHF.

The gene calls are TRBV28 and TRBJ2-2; TRBD2 is a possible D gene (6 bases). This CDR3 is 15 amino acids long. Trimming pared 6 bases from V and 2 bases from J, leaving 13 bases between. Germline CDR1 is MDHEN and CDR2 is SYDVKM. DNA for the CDR3: TGTGCCAGCAGCTCTCCGGGACTCAACACCGGGGAGCTGTTTTTT. Encoded protein: CASSSPGLNTGELFF.

The chain is built from TRBV18 and TRBJ1-2; a weak D match, TRBD1 (5 bases). The CDR3 spans 15 residues. CDR1 is KGHSH and CDR2 is LQKENI in the germline V gene. Trimming left V 3 bases short and J 4 bases short, with 15 bases between. The CDR3 DNA sequence: TGTGCCAGCTCACCTGACGGGGCGGTGGGCTATGGCTACACCTTC. It codes for CASSPDGAVGYGYTF.

This chain links TRBV18 with TRBJ1-2, with 11 bases fitting TRBD1. Germline V gene sequence: CDR1 KGHSH, CDR2 LQKENI. V trimming: 3 bases; J trimming: 6 bases; junction bases outside the gene matches: 0. This CDR3 has 13 amino acids. The DNA of the CDR3 is TGTGCCAGCTCACCGGGACAGGGGGATGGCTACACCTTC. Translating it yields CASSPGQGDGYTF.

This clone is labeled as medium-sized. V and J are TRBV6-8 and TRBJ2-1, with a tentative D call TRBD1 (6 bases). The CDR3 covers 15 residues. Germline V gene data show CDR1 as MNHGY and CDR2 as SAAAGT. Deletions cut 8 bases from V and 0 bases from J, with 14 bases between. CDR3 protein: CASSTGRSSYNEQFF. The CDR3 bases are TGTGCCAGCTCAACAGGGCGGAGCTCCTACAATGAGCAGTTCTTC.